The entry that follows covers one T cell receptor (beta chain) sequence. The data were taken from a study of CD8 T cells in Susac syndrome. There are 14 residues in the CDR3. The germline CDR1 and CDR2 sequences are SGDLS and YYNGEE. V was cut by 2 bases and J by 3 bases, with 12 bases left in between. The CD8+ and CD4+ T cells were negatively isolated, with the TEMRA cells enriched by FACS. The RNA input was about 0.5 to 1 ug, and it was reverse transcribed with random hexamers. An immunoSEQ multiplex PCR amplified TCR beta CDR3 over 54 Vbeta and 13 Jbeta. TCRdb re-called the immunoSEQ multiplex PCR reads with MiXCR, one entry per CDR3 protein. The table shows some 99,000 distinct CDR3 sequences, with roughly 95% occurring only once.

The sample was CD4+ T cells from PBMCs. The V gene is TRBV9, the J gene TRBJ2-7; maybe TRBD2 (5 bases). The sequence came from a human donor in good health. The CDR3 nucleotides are TGTGCCAGCAGCGTTAGTGAGGGCTTCTACGAGCAGTACTTC. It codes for CASSVSEGFYEQYF.